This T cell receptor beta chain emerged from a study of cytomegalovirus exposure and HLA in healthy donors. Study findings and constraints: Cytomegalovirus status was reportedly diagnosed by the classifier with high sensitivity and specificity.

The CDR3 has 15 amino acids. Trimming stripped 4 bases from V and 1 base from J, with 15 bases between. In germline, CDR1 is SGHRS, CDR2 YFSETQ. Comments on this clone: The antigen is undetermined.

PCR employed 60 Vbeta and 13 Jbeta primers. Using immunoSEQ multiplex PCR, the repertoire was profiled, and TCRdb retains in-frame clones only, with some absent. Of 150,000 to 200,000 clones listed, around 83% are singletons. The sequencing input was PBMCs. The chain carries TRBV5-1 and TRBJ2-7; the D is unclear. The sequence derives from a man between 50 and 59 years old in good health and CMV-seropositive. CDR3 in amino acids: CASSQTPDNSYEQYF. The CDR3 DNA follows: TGCGCCAGCAGCCAAACGCCTGACAATTCCTACGAGCAGTACTTC. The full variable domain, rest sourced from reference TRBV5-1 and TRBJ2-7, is KAGVTQTPRYLIKTRGQQVTLSCSPISGHRSVSWYQQTPGQGLQFLFEYFSETQRNKGNFPGRFSGRQFSNSRSEMNVSTLELGDSALYLCASSQTPDNSYEQYFGPGTRLTVT.